These 16 T cell receptor beta chains were sequenced from one sample in a study of CD4 T cells in relation to SARS-CoV-2 and coronaviruses. The assay was immunoSEQ multiplex PCR, and TCRdb's table has in-frame clones only and misses some. The sample records roughly 63,000 clones, less than 95% being singletons. The unexposed donors gave CD4+ T cells in about 2011-2018, prior to COVID-19. Sequenced input: naive CD4+ T cells from PBMCs. Indicated subset: naive CD4+ T cells isolated by negative enrichment. The receptor source for this set is a human donor in good health.

The genes are TRBV7-2 and TRBJ1-1, with D unresolved. CDR3 length: 12 amino acids. The ends were cut back, 4 bases at V and 8 bases at J, with 11 bases in the middle. Germline CDR1 and CDR2: SGHTA and FQGNSA. CDR3 in DNA: TGTGCCAGCAGCTCCACGGGGTTAGAAGCTTTCTTT. Protein product: CASSSTGLEAFF.

This sequence joins TRBV6-5 and TRBJ2-5; D is uncertain. The CDR3 runs 16 residues. CDR1 and CDR2 from the germline V gene are MNHEY and SVGAGI. Deletions cut 2 bases from V and 5 bases from J, with 18 bases between. The CDR3 DNA sequence: TGTGCCAGCAGTTACGACGGAAGCGCCCCTCGGGAGACCCAGTACTTC. It is translated as CASSYDGSAPRETQYF.

The rearrangement uses TRBV18 and TRBJ2-7; 14 bases fit TRBD2. The V and J ends lost 6 bases and 6 bases, in that order; junction bases with no gene match: 16. Germline V gene data show CDR1 as KGHSH and CDR2 as LQKENI. The CDR3 is 18 amino acids. Here the CDR3 DNA reads TGTGCCAGCTCGCAGAGACCTATGGGACTAGCGGGAGTAGTCGAGCAGTACTTC. Residues: CASSQRPMGLAGVVEQYF.

The rearrangement joins TRBV5-1 to TRBJ2-7; D may be TRBD2 (6 bases). Germline V gene sequence: CDR1 SGHRS, CDR2 YFSETQ. V lost 4 bases, J lost 1 base, and 15 bases lay in between. This CDR3 spans 15 amino acids. The CDR3 reads CASSPEGRRSYEQYF. The CDR3 DNA is TGCGCCAGCAGCCCCGAGGGGAGGAGATCCTACGAGCAGTACTTC.

This chain connects TRBV7-3 to TRBJ1-1; possibly TRBD1 for D (6 bases). There are 13 residues in the CDR3. V lost 5 bases to trimming and J lost 2 bases, with 9 bases between them. CDR1 SGHTA and CDR2 FQGTGA come from the germline V gene. The CDR3 here is CASSTQGNTEAFF. CDR3 in DNA: TGTGCCAGCAGCACACAGGGAAACACTGAAGCTTTCTTT.

The chain is built from TRBV27 and TRBJ2-4; D is undetermined. V was pared by 5 bases and J by 1 base, with 15 bases between. This CDR3 spans 16 amino acids. Germline assignment: CDR1 MNHEY and CDR2 SMNVEV (reference sequence). CDR3 residues: CASSITQALAKNIQYF. In nucleotides, the CDR3 is TGTGCCAGCAGTATAACACAAGCGTTGGCCAAAAACATTCAGTACTTC.

The chain employs TRBV4-1 and TRBJ2-7; 9 positions agree with TRBD2. V lost 4 bases and J lost 4; bases outside the gene matches: 8. The CDR3 loop spans 15 amino acids. Per the germline V gene, CDR1 is MGHRA and CDR2 is YSYEKL. The CDR3 nucleotides are TGCGCCAGCAGCCTTCTAGCGGGATTTACGTACGAGCAGTACTTC. It yields the protein CASSLLAGFTYEQYF.

The rearrangement joins TRBV19 to TRBJ2-1, with a possible D match to TRBD1 (5 bases). V lost 8 bases, J lost 0 bases, and 8 bases lay in between. Germline V gives CDR1 LNHDA, CDR2 SQIVND (reference sequence). This CDR3 has 13 residues. The chain's CDR3 is CASADISYNEQFF. CDR3 nucleotides: TGTGCCAGTGCGGACATCTCCTACAATGAGCAGTTCTTC.

V gene TRBV11-1 combines with J gene TRBJ1-6; D is perhaps TRBD1 (6 bases). Germline assignment: CDR1 SGHAT and CDR2 FQDESV (reference sequence). The CDR3 runs 14 residues. V lost 4 bases and J 5 bases, leaving 9 bases between the germline ends. The CDR3 loop reads CASSSDRNNSPLHF. The CDR3 DNA follows: TGTGCCAGCAGCTCCGACAGGAATAATTCACCCCTCCACTTT.

The rearrangement joins TRBV11-2 to TRBJ2-1; D not certain. This CDR3 has 12 amino acids. With 1 base removed from V and 10 bases from J, the gap between germline ends came to 8 bases. Germline V gene sequence: CDR1 SGHAT, CDR2 FQNNGV. The CDR3 here is CASSLAGFEQFF. The CDR3 DNA reads as TGTGCCAGCAGCTTAGCCGGGTTCGAGCAGTTCTTC.

V usage is TRBV3-1 (or the pseudogene TRBV3-2) and J usage is TRBJ2-1; no clear D gene. V shed 0 bases and J shed 0 bases, with 6 bases lying between them. This CDR3 is built from 15 residues. Germline-derived CDR1 and CDR2 are LGHDT and YNNKEL (reference sequence). The CDR3 is CASSQDTGSYNEQFF. The DNA of the CDR3 is TGTGCCAGCAGCCAAGATACGGGCTCCTACAATGAGCAGTTCTTC.

The V and J genes are TRBV28 and TRBJ2-7; the match to TRBD2 covers 9 bases. Germline CDR1 MDHEN, CDR2 SYDVKM. V gave up 6 bases and J gave up 2 bases; unmatched junction bases: 5. This CDR3 is built from 14 residues. Here the CDR3 reads CASRSSGSPYEQYF. The CDR3 nucleotides are TGTGCCAGCAGGAGTAGCGGGAGCCCCTACGAGCAGTACTTC.

The chain carries TRBV7-3 and TRBJ2-1, with D unresolved. From germline, CDR1 is SGHTA and CDR2 FQGTGA. This CDR3 comprises 13 residues. With 1 base removed from V and 8 bases from J, the gap between germline ends came to 9 bases. As DNA, the CDR3 is TGTGCCAGCAGCTTAATATTTGGAGATGAGCAGTTCTTC. Translating it yields CASSLIFGDEQFF.

The chain employs TRBV6-5 and TRBJ1-1, with D tentatively TRBD1 (5 bases). From germline, CDR1 is MNHEY and CDR2 SVGAGI. V shed 2 bases and J shed 1 base, with 8 bases lying between them. This CDR3 is 14 amino acids long. The CDR3 DNA sequence: TGTGCCAGCAGTTACCTGGGGACGAACACTGAAGCTTTCTTT. Its protein product is CASSYLGTNTEAFF.

The gene calls are TRBV19 and TRBJ1-4, with unresolved D. The CDR3 extends over 15 amino acids. V lost 3 bases and J 0 bases, leaving 8 bases between the germline ends. CDR1 and CDR2 from the germline V gene are LNHDA and SQIVND (reference sequence). The CDR3 nucleotides are TGTGCCAGTAGTATTGGGCAGACAACTAATGAAAAACTGTTTTTT. Its protein product is CASSIGQTTNEKLFF.

For this clone: Other DNA sequences in the same sample also yield this CDR3. The genes are TRBV12-3 or TRBV12-4 and TRBJ1-6, with no clear D. The CDR3 runs to 12 residues. V lost 3 bases, J lost 7 bases, and 4 bases lay in between. The CDR3 coding sequence is TGTGCCAGCAGTTTCCCGAATTCACCCCTCCACTTT. Its translation: CASSFPNSPLHF.